This TCR beta chain comes out of a study of T cell repertoires in cytomegalovirus infection. Study at large: Public TCR beta signatures provided an indication of both CMV infection and a matching HLA type.

This clonotype was seen many times. Its antigen is still unknown. Germline V lookup: CDR1 SGHDN, CDR2 FVKESK. Trimming took off 5 bases at V and 8 bases at J, with 10 bases between the two ends. The CDR3 loop spans 12 amino acids. Study results and limitations: HLA-C-restricted CMV clonotypes gave the most frequent clonotype in two of eight donors.

Using its own MiXCR run on the reads, TCRdb lists one record per CDR3 protein. Here the sample spans approximately 500,000 distinct CDR3 sequences, approximately 10% being singletons. The source of this sequence is a human donor in good health (CMV status not recorded). Some clones in this sample may be carry-over from other donors' samples. The specimen sequenced was PBMCs. The rearrangement joins TRBV14 to TRBJ2-1; D not resolved. CDR3 residues: CASSSLRYEQFF. The CDR3 DNA sequence: TGTGCCAGCAGCTCGCTCCGCTATGAGCAGTTCTTC.